The entry below describes one T cell receptor beta chain. Its cognate antigen is unknown. These data are taken from a study of cytomegalovirus exposure and HLA in healthy donors. It was with 60 Vbeta and 13 Jbeta primers that the PCR ran. Assay used: immunoSEQ multiplex PCR; TCRdb lists only in-frame clones, some missing. The table lists about 130,000 clones, approximately 80% of them singletons. Study outcomes and limitations: A later analysis reportedly found fewer N-insertions in an Asian-associated ancestry cluster than the approximately 670-donor mean.

Trimming shortened V by 4 bases and J by 7 bases, and 12 bases separated the two germline ends. The length of the CDR3 is 13 residues. Germline loops: CDR1 SGHDT, CDR2 YYEEEE. The TCR comes from a male donor in good health and CMV-seropositive. The chain couples TRBV5-6 to TRBJ1-3; D unclear. Material for sequencing was PBMCs. CDR3 nucleotides: TGTGCCAGCAGCCCGGGGTGGCGGAACACCATATATTTT. Translating it yields CASSPGWRNTIYF.